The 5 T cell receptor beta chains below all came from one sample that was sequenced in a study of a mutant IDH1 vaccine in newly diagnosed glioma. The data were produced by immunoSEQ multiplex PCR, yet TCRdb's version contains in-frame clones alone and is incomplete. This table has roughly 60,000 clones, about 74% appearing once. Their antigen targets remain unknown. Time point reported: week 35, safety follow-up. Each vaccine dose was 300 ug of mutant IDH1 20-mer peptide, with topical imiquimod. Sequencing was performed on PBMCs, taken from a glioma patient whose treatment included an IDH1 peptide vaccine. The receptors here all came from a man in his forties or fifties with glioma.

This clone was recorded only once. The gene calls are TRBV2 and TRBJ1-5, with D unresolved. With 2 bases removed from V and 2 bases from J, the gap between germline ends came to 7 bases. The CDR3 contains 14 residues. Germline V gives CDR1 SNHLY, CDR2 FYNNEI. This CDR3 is CASSEWKGNQPQHF. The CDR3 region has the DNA TGTGCCAGCAGTGAATGGAAGGGCAATCAGCCCCAGCATTTT.

In nucleotides, the CDR3 is TGCGCCAGCAGTGATGGGGGAGCTGGGGCCAACGTCCTGACTTTC. It specifies CASSDGGAGANVLTF. J is TRBJ2-6 and V is TRBV10-1; D assignment may be TRBD1 or TRBD2 (5 bases each). This CDR3 is 15 amino acids long. Germline V lookup: CDR1 WNHNN, CDR2 SYGVQD (reference sequence). Trimming cost V 3 bases and J 2 bases, with 8 bases left between them.

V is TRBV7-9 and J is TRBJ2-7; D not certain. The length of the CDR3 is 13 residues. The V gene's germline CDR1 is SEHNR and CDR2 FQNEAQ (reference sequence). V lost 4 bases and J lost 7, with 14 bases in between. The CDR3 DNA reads TGTGCCAGCAGCTCTAGGGTCTCTCTGGAGCAGTACTTC. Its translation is CASSSRVSLEQYF.

The CDR3 DNA sequence: TGTGCCCAGGGCGTGGATGAGCAGTTCTTC. It is translated as CAQGVDEQFF. The chain carries TRBV30 and TRBJ2-1, with a tentative D call TRBD1 (5 bases). Germline V gives CDR1 GTSNPN, CDR2 SVGIG (reference sequence). V shed 8 bases and J shed 8 bases, with 10 bases lying between them. The CDR3 extends over 10 amino acids.

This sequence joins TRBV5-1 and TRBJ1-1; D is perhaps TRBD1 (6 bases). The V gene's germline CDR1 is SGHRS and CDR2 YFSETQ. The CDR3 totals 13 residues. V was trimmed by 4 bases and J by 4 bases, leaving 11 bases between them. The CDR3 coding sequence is TGCGCCAGCAGCGATGGCAGGGGCACTGAAGCTTTCTTT. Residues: CASSDGRGTEAFF. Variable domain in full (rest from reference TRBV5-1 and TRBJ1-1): KAGVTQTPRYLIKTRGQQVTLSCSPISGHRSVSWYQQTPGQGLQFLFEYFSETQRNKGNFPGRFSGRQFSNSRSEMNVSTLELGDSALYLCASSDGRGTEAFFGQGTRLTVV.